The 8 T cell receptor beta chains below were found in one sample sequenced in a study of shared clonotypes between healthy human individuals. CD8 cells regarded as naive lacked CD45RO, were positively chosen for CCR7, and omitted terminally differentiated effector memory CD45RA+ cells. Sequencing used immunoSEQ multiplex PCR; TCRdb keeps in-frame clones, though not all of them. The data show roughly 2,000,000 clones, about 95% seen once. The sequencing input was naive CD8+ T cells sorted from blood. The receptors originated from a man aged 18 to 30 in good health.

The CDR3 sequence: CASSQIPGDYEQYF. The DNA for the CDR3 is TGCGCCAGCAGCCAAATCCCAGGGGACTACGAGCAGTACTTC. The chain is built from TRBV4-1 and TRBJ2-7, with D perhaps TRBD1 (6 bases). V lost 2 bases, J lost 3 bases, and 11 bases lay in between. The CDR3 runs to 14 residues. Germline V gene sequence: CDR1 MGHRA, CDR2 YSYEKL.

This chain uses TRBV29-1 with TRBJ1-5; D might be TRBD1 (6 bases). This CDR3 has 13 amino acids. Trimming took 6 bases from V and 5 from J, leaving 14 bases between them. The germline V gene encodes CDR1 SQVTM and CDR2 ANQGSEA. The CDR3 DNA reads TGCAGCGTGGTGACAGGCCGGGATCAGCCCCAGCATTTT. This translates into CSVVTGRDQPQHF.

CDR3 loop: CASSPPLGVEQYF. In DNA form, the CDR3 reads TGCGCCAGCAGCCCCCCACTCGGGGTCGAGCAGTACTTC. The rearrangement uses TRBV5-1 and TRBJ2-7, with D tentatively TRBD2 (5 bases). There are 13 residues in the CDR3. The V gene lost 4 bases and the J gene lost 6 bases, with 14 bases spanning the gap. Germline lookup yields CDR1 SGHRS and CDR2 YFSETQ.

The genes are TRBV4-3 and TRBJ2-7, with 11 positions matching TRBD2. CDR3 length: 17 amino acids. With 0 bases clipped from V and 4 bases from J, the junction kept 8 bases outside the gene matches. Germline-derived CDR1 and CDR2 are LGHNA and YSLEER. The CDR3 spells CASSQDLLAGDLYEQYF. DNA for the CDR3: TGCGCCAGCAGCCAAGACCTACTAGCGGGAGACCTTTACGAGCAGTACTTC.

This chain connects TRBV27 to TRBJ2-5, with no clear D. Trimming stripped 8 bases from V and 5 bases from J, with 18 bases between. This CDR3 comprises 14 residues. CDR1 and CDR2 (germline): MNHEY, SMNVEV (reference sequence). CDR3 loop: CASAPLEGPETQYF. The DNA of the CDR3 is TGTGCCAGCGCCCCGCTGGAAGGGCCGGAGACCCAGTACTTC.

This chain joins TRBV6-5 and TRBJ2-7; D might be TRBD2 (5 bases). Between the trimmed V and J ends, which lost 6 bases and 2 bases, there was a span of 14 bases. CDR3 length: 14 residues. Germline V gene data show CDR1 as MNHEY and CDR2 as SVGAGI. CDR3 sequence reads: CASRPGGPAYEQYF. DNA of the CDR3: TGTGCCAGCAGGCCAGGAGGTCCAGCCTACGAGCAGTACTTC.

The V and J genes are TRBV5-1 and TRBJ2-5; TRBD1 agrees at 9 bases. CDR3 length: 15 amino acids. V was clipped by 5 bases and J by 1 base; unmatched bases: 6. The germline V gene encodes CDR1 SGHRS and CDR2 YFSETQ. CDR3 nucleotides: TGCGCCAGCAGTTGGGACAGGGAGGGCCAAGAGACCCAGTACTTC. This sequence encodes CASSWDREGQETQYF. The whole variable domain, filled in from reference TRBV5-1 and TRBJ2-5, reads KAGVTQTPRYLIKTRGQQVTLSCSPISGHRSVSWYQQTPGQGLQFLFEYFSETQRNKGNFPGRFSGRQFSNSRSEMNVSTLELGDSALYLCASSWDREGQETQYFGPGTRLLVL.

The V gene is TRBV30, the J gene TRBJ2-1, with unresolved D. CDR3 size: 13 residues. Looked up from germline, CDR1 is GTSNPN and CDR2 is SVGIG (reference sequence). Trimming pared 1 base from V and 7 bases from J, leaving 11 bases between. Written as DNA, the CDR3 is TGTGCCTGGAGTGGGGTGTTCGGAAATGAGCAGTTCTTC. It encodes CAWSGVFGNEQFF.